These T cell receptor beta chains were read from a single sample in a study of OX40 agonist ivuxolimab in advanced cancers. Profiling relied on immunoSEQ multiplex PCR, and the TCRdb table lists in-frame clones only, not all of them. The sample lists about 50,000 clones, about 93% occurring once. The sample consisted of CD4+ or CD8+ T cells sorted from blood, taken in a trial of the OX40 agonist ivuxolimab. The source of these receptors is an adult with an advanced solid tumor such as melanoma, head and neck, liver or kidney cancer. Each CDR3 is given with its conserved first and last residue. Each record gives: clone size, D gene, J gene, V gene, CDR3 protein, CDR3 DNA. The D gene is left open where the match is weak. For some rows the clone size is stated as once, few or many, or as a class when expanded; others skip it.

NA | TRBD1 | TRBJ2-3 | TRBV2 | CARSGTGGTDTQYF | TGTGCCAGATCCGGGACAGGGGGCACAGATACGCAGTATTTT
once | NA | TRBJ1-2 | TRBV14 | CASSQDGGPLHGYTF | TGTGCCAGCAGCCAAGATGGGGGACCTCTTCATGGCTACACCTTC
once | NA | TRBJ2-1 | TRBV10-2 | CASSESTPNNEQFF | TGCGCCAGCAGTGAGTCGACCCCAAACAATGAGCAGTTCTTC
once | TRBD1 | TRBJ1-1 | TRBV11-2 | CASNTVDRGLRAFF | TGTGCCAGCAATACGGTCGACAGGGGGCTCAGGGCTTTCTTT
few | NA | TRBJ1-2 | TRBV5-4 | CASSPKPDSGLGYTF | TGTGCCAGCAGCCCGAAACCGGACTCCGGTCTTGGCTACACCTTC
NA | TRBD2 | TRBJ2-1 | TRBV9 | CASSVRGGPYNEQFF | TGTGCCAGCAGCGTTCGGGGGGGCCCCTACAATGAGCAGTTCTTC
once | TRBD1 | TRBJ2-7 | TRBV5-6 | CASGPGDRGPEQYF | TGTGCCAGCGGTCCGGGAGACAGGGGGCCCGAGCAGTACTTC
NA | TRBD1 | TRBJ2-5 | TRBV7-9 | CASSFHPRQGETQYF | TGTGCCAGCAGCTTCCATCCGAGACAGGGGGAGACCCAGTACTTC
NA | NA | TRBJ2-1 | TRBV2 | CAGGLSGYNEQFF | TGTGCCGGGGGACTTTCGGGATACAATGAGCAGTTCTTC
NA | TRBD1 | TRBJ1-1 | TRBV5-1 | CASRGTDMQAHEAFF | TGCGCCAGCAGAGGGACAGATATGCAAGCGCATGAAGCTTTCTTT
NA | NA | TRBJ2-3 | TRBV7-2 | CASSLLSTDTQYF | TGTGCCAGCAGCTTGTTAAGCACAGATACGCAGTATTTT
NA | NA | TRBJ1-5 | TRBV30 | CAWGFDQPQHF | TGTGCCTGGGGGTTCGATCAGCCCCAGCATTTT
NA | NA | TRBJ1-2 | TRBV7-8 | CASSLVRGDYGYTF | TGTGCCAGCAGCTTAGTTCGGGGTGACTATGGCTACACCTTC
NA | NA | TRBJ2-5 | TRBV27 | CASRASGGLWETQYF | TGTGCCAGCCGCGCCAGTGGGGGCCTTTGGGAGACCCAGTACTTC
NA | TRBD1 | TRBJ1-5 | TRBV6-6 | CASSRRGRQPQHF | TGTGCCAGCAGTCGCAGGGGGCGGCAGCCCCAGCATTTT
NA | NA | TRBJ1-2 | TRBV2 | CASSEGGLQGF | TGTGCCAGCAGTGAAGGGGGTCTACAGGGCTTC
NA | TRBD2 | TRBJ2-7 | TRBV5-1 | CASSLVAGVQLYF | TGCGCCAGCAGCTTGGTTGCGGGGGTGCAACTGTACTTC
NA | NA | TRBJ2-5 | TRBV7-9 | CASSLSWGPAETQYF | TGTGCCAGCAGCTTAAGTTGGGGGCCGGCGGAGACCCAGTACTTC
once | TRBD2 | TRBJ2-1 | TRBV9 | CASSARASGGYNEQFF | TGTGCCAGCAGCGCAAGAGCTAGCGGGGGCTACAATGAGCAGTTCTTC
NA | NA | TRBJ2-2 | TRBV30 | CAWSVPWGFTGELFF | TGTGCCTGGAGTGTGCCGTGGGGCTTCACCGGGGAGCTGTTTTTT
NA | TRBD1 | TRBJ1-2 | TRBV6-1 | CASSDGQDTNYGYTF | TGTGCCAGCAGTGATGGACAGGATACTAACTATGGCTACACCTTC
NA | NA | TRBJ1-1 | TRBV7-3 | CASSPGQTNTEAFF | TGTGCCAGCAGCCCCGGACAGACGAACACTGAAGCTTTCTTT
NA | NA | TRBJ2-3 | TRBV19 | CASSWRGTDTQYF | TGTGCCAGTAGTTGGCGGGGCACAGATACGCAGTATTTT
NA | NA | TRBJ1-1 | TRBV15 | CATSRDRRTEAFF | TGTGCCACCAGCAGAGATAGGAGAACTGAAGCTTTCTTT
NA | NA | TRBJ2-1 | TRBV28 | CASSPPWRKTYNEQFF | TGTGCCAGCAGTCCCCCCTGGCGGAAGACCTACAATGAGCAGTTCTTC
NA | TRBD2 | TRBJ2-1 | TRBV5-1 | CASSLDSPGGRNEQFF | TGCGCCAGCAGCTTGGACTCTCCGGGGGGGCGGAATGAGCAGTTCTTC
NA | NA | TRBJ1-1 | TRBV10-3 | CAISDGTTAGVTEAFF | TGTGCCATCAGTGACGGGACAACTGCCGGGGTCACTGAAGCTTTCTTT
NA | TRBD1 | TRBJ1-2 | TRBV27 | CASSPGDRDYGYTF | TGTGCCAGCAGCCCCGGAGACAGGGACTATGGCTACACCTTC
NA | NA | TRBJ2-1 | TRBV29-1 | CSARRGDNLPYNEQFF | TGCAGCGCGAGGAGAGGCGACAACCTTCCCTACAATGAGCAGTTCTTC
NA | TRBD1 | TRBJ2-7 | TRBV19 | CASIGTGGSTGLEEQYF | TGTGCCAGTATCGGGACAGGGGGGTCTACGGGGTTGGAGGAGCAGTACTTC
NA | TRBD2 | TRBJ2-5 | TRBV2 | CAGRGLAGETQYF | TGTGCCGGCAGGGGACTAGCGGGGGAGACCCAGTACTTC
NA | TRBD1 | TRBJ1-1 | TRBV27 | CASSQGEGTEAFF | TGTGCCAGCAGTCAGGGGGAGGGCACTGAAGCTTTCTTT
NA | TRBD2 | TRBJ2-7 | TRBV7-9 | CASSSTLAGGPSQQYF | TGTGCCAGCAGCTCGACTCTAGCGGGGGGGCCCTCCCAGCAGTACTTC
NA | TRBD1 | TRBJ1-4 | TRBV5-4 | CASSFAGQANEKLFF | TGTGCCAGCAGCTTCGCGGGACAGGCTAATGAAAAACTGTTTTTT
NA | TRBD1 | TRBJ2-3 | TRBV2 | CASIGTGEDTQYF | TGTGCCAGCATCGGGACAGGTGAAGATACGCAGTATTTT
once | TRBD2 | TRBJ2-2 | TRBV27 | CASSLASGGPEGGELFF | TGTGCCAGCAGTTTGGCTAGCGGGGGGCCCGAAGGCGGGGAGCTGTTTTTT
NA | TRBD1 | TRBJ1-2 | TRBV27 | CASRLTGGVYGYTF | TGTGCCAGCCGTTTGACAGGGGGCGTCTATGGCTACACCTTC
NA | NA | TRBJ2-3 | TRBV7-8 | CASRSRWRGSTDTQYF | TGTGCCAGCAGATCCAGATGGAGGGGGAGCACAGATACGCAGTATTTT
NA | NA | TRBJ2-5 | TRBV5-1 | CASSPIQIGIQETQYF | TGCGCCAGCAGCCCGATCCAGATCGGGATCCAAGAGACCCAGTACTTC
NA | TRBD2 | TRBJ2-1 | TRBV6-5 | CASRGLAPFNEQFF | TGTGCCAGCAGGGGACTAGCCCCTTTCAATGAGCAGTTCTTC
NA | NA | TRBJ1-1 | TRBV15 | CATSRETKNEAFF | TGTGCCACCAGCAGAGAGACTAAAAATGAAGCTTTCTTT
NA | NA | TRBJ2-6 | TRBV28 | CASDRGASSSGANVLTF | TGTGCCAGCGACCGAGGGGCTAGCTCGTCCGGGGCCAACGTCCTGACTTTC
NA | TRBD1 | TRBJ2-3 | TRBV4-2 | CASSFRQGVIEDTQYF | TGTGCCAGCAGCTTCCGACAGGGAGTCATAGAAGATACGCAGTATTTT
NA | TRBD1 | TRBJ2-5 | TRBV7-7 | CASSLADRGKETQYF | TGTGCTAGCAGCTTAGCGGACAGGGGGAAGGAGACCCAGTACTTC
NA | NA | TRBJ2-1 | TRBV9 | CASSVSSLLEPHNEQFF | TGTGCCAGCAGCGTATCTTCATTGCTAGAGCCCCACAATGAGCAGTTCTTC
NA | NA | TRBJ2-5 | TRBV27 | CASRRRLGLYQETQYF | TGTGCCAGCAGACGACGCCTCGGGCTGTACCAAGAGACCCAGTACTTC
NA | NA | TRBJ2-3 | TRBV27 | CASSRLESSTDTQYF | TGTGCCAGCAGCCGGCTGGAATCTAGCACAGATACGCAGTATTTT
few | NA | TRBJ1-1 | TRBV9 | CASSVQGWDTEAFF | TGTGCCAGCAGCGTACAGGGGTGGGACACTGAAGCTTTCTTT
NA | NA | TRBJ2-1 | TRBV5-1 | CASSSTAYNEQFF | TGCGCCAGCAGCTCGACAGCGTACAATGAGCAGTTCTTC
NA | NA | TRBJ2-5 | TRBV4-2 | CASSQEAGPEQETQYF | TGTGCCAGCAGCCAAGAGGCGGGGCCGGAGCAAGAGACCCAGTACTTC
NA | NA | TRBJ1-4 | TRBV27 | CASSFRDTDEKLFF | TGTGCCAGCAGTTTCCGGGACACGGATGAAAAACTGTTTTTT
few | NA | TRBJ1-1 | TRBV6-6 | CASSYGTEAFF | TGTGCCAGCAGTTACGGCACTGAAGCTTTCTTT
NA | NA | TRBJ1-5 | TRBV7-9 | CASSASNQPQHF | TGTGCCAGCAGCGCGAGCAATCAGCCCCAGCATTTT
NA | NA | TRBJ2-7 | TRBV19 | CASSGYGTLDTYEQYF | TGTGCCAGTAGTGGGTACGGGACTCTGGACACCTACGAGCAGTACTTC
NA | NA | TRBJ1-5 | TRBV6-1 | CASSEGGYKTDDYSNQPQHF | TGTGCCAGCAGTGAGGGGGGGTACAAGACAGATGACTATAGCAATCAGCCCCAGCATTTT
NA | NA | TRBJ1-5 | TRBV27 | CASRLMSNQPQHF | TGTGCCAGCAGGTTAATGAGCAATCAGCCCCAGCATTTT
NA | NA | TRBJ2-7 | TRBV28 | CASRSKESYEQYF | TGTGCCAGCAGGTCGAAGGAGTCCTACGAGCAGTACTTC
NA | NA | TRBJ1-3 | TRBV5-5 | CASSLGGNTIYF | TGTGCCAGCAGCTTGGGAGGAAACACCATATATTTT
few | NA | TRBJ1-2 | TRBV4-1 | CASSQGTANYGYTF | TGCGCCAGCAGCCAAGGGACGGCTAACTATGGCTACACCTTC